What follows describes a single TCR beta chain. This sample was taken from a study of CXCR3-negative and CXCR3-positive naive CD8 T cells. Naive CD8+ T lymphocytes were specified as CD45RO-CCR7+CD27+CD95-. With UMI labels, 5' RACE was used to prepare the TRB cDNA libraries. TCRdb re-analyzed the 5' RACE reads; it lists each CDR3 protein once, without DNA. Its clone listing holds 150,000 or so distinct CDR3 sequences. The CDR3 is made up of 14 amino acids. Germline values: CDR1 SEHNR, CDR2 FQNEAQ (reference sequence). This TCR derives from a human donor in good health. Some clones in this sample may be carry-over from other donors' samples. Sequencing used naive CXCR3- CD8+ T cells from blood. Subset: CD45RO-CCR7+CD27+CD95- naive CD8+ T cells lacking CXCR3 (TNR3-). V is TRBV7-9 and J is TRBJ2-7; TCRdb's D call, TRBD1, is unchecked because there is no DNA. The CDR3 region is CASSPPGGGYEQYF. Full variable domain (missing parts from reference TRBV7-9 and TRBJ2-7): DTGVSQNPRHKITKRGQNVTFRCDPISEHNRLYWYRQTLGQGPEFLTYFQNEAQLEKSRLLSDRFSAERPKGSFSTLEIQRTEQGDSAMYLCASSPPGGGYEQYFGPGTRLTVT.